Here is one T cell receptor (beta chain) with its context. Its antigen is still unknown. These data come from a study of CD8+ T cells in alopecia areata. Overall study: Administration of oral tofacitinib to treated patients was at 5 to 10 mg twice daily. Overall study findings and caveats: Researchers report lesional scalp, most notably alopecia totalis/universalis, outstripped normal scalp in clonality. Sequencing of scalp samples also captures resident alphabeta T cells of normal skin.

Per germline, CDR1 GTSNPN and CDR2 SVGIG (reference sequence). V lost 1 base and J 9 bases, leaving 7 bases between the germline ends. The CDR3 totals 11 residues. It was from alopecia areata patients that lesional scalp punch biopsies and peripheral blood were collected. Following RNA extraction, reverse transcription yielded cDNA that acted as the sequencing template. The method was immunoSEQ multiplex PCR; TCRdb's version includes in-frame clones alone and lacks a portion of them. The sample has almost 250,000 clones; 67% are singletons. The origin of this receptor is a human donor with alopecia areata. This sample comprised CD4+ T cells sorted from blood, obtained at week 0. The V and J genes are TRBV30 and TRBJ1-5; D remains unclear. The CDR3: CAWSEGGPQHF. For the CDR3, the DNA is TGTGCCTGGAGTGAGGGCGGGCCCCAGCATTTT. The whole variable domain, remainder taken from reference TRBV30 and TRBJ1-5, is SQTIHQWPATLVQPVGSPLSLECTVEGTSNPNLYWYRQAAGRGLQLLFYSVGIGQISSEVPQNLSASRPQDRQFILSSKKLLLSDSGFYLCAWSEGGPQHFGDGTRLSIL.